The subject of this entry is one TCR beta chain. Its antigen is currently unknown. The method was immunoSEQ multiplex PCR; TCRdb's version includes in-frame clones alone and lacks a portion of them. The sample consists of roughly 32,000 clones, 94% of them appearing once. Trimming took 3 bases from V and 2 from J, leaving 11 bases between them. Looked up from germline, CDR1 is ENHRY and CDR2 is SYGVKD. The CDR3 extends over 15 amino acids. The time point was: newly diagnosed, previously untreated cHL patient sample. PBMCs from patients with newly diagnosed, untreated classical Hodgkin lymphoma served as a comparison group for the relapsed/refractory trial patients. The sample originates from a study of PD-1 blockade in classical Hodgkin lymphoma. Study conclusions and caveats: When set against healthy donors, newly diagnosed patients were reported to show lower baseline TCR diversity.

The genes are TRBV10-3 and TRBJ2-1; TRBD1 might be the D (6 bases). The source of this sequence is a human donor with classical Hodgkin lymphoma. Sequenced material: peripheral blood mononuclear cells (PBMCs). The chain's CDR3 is CAISDVRGTYNEQFF. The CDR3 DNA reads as TGTGCCATCAGTGATGTGAGGGGGACCTACAATGAGCAGTTCTTC.